A selection of T cell receptor beta chains follows, all from one sample in a study of T cells in Graves' hyperthyroidism and ophthalmopathy. TCRdb processed the multiplex PCR reads anew with MiXCR; each CDR3 protein has one entry. The sample has 750,000 to 900,000 distinct CDR3 sequences, 35% to 45% seen once. Sequencing was carried out using blood. These TCRs come from a man younger than 35 with Graves' hyperthyroidism. Each CDR3 is given without its conserved first and last residue.

j_call,v_call,cdr3_aa
TRBJ2-5,TRBV19,ASSSRSETQY
TRBJ1-1,TRBV7-3,ASSSNMNTEAF
TRBJ1-6,TRBV7-2,ASSLLRSPLH
TRBJ1-2,TRBV5-1,ASSLEPGLYGYT
TRBJ1-6,TRBV12-3/TRBV12-4,ASSFDRFYSPLH
TRBJ1-5,TRBV19,ASSGYINSDQPQH
TRBJ2-7,TRBV6-5,ASSYLGLGLNEQY
TRBJ1-6,TRBV7-9,ASSLGMTGSSYNSPLH
TRBJ1-4,TRBV25-1,ASSEYLGNEKLF
TRBJ2-7,TRBV7-9,ASGGGQGKSYEQY
TRBJ1-2,TRBV29-1,SVVAYGTNYGYT
TRBJ1-1,TRBV7-2,ASTPWGTASAEAF
TRBJ2-5,TRBV12-3/TRBV12-4,ASSSVETQY
TRBJ1-4,TRBV5-6,ASSQTDPREKLF
TRBJ2-3,TRBV6-2/TRBV6-3,ASSSGDHTDTQY
TRBJ2-2,TRBV7-8,ASSHPAGELF
TRBJ1-1,TRBV25-1,ASSHPGTGDPEAF
TRBJ2-7,TRBV7-2,ASSRPGQAGSEQY
TRBJ2-7,TRBV29-1,SVGTSGGALEQY
TRBJ2-7,TRBV29-1,SVRSSREQY
TRBJ1-5,TRBV2,ASSSWTGTVFGQPQH
TRBJ1-1,TRBV9,ASSPSGRDTEAF
TRBJ2-7,TRBV5-1,ASSLAGQSIHEQY
TRBJ1-3,TRBV7-3,ATRGTFDSGNTIY
TRBJ1-2,TRBV9,ASSVATGLDGYT
TRBJ2-7,TRBV6-6,ASSRATGIYEQY